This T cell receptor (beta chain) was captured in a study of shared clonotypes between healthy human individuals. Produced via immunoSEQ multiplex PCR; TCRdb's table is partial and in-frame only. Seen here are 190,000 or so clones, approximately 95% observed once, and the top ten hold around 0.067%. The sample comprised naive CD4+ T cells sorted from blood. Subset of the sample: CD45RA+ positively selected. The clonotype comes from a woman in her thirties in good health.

The CDR3 reads CASSQEGAGRVVEQYF. The CDR3 DNA sequence: TGTGCCAGCAGCCAAGAAGGGGCCGGGAGGGTGGTCGAGCAGTACTTC. The V gene is TRBV4-2, the J gene TRBJ2-7; TRBD2 matches at 8 bases. The germline V gene has CDR1 LGHNA and CDR2 YNFKEQ. Trimming at V came to 0 bases and at J to 6 bases, leaving 10 bases not matched to a gene. The CDR3 covers 16 residues.